The rows below give T cell receptor beta chains drawn from one sample of a study of T cells in Graves' hyperthyroidism and ophthalmopathy. TCRdb re-called the multiplex PCR reads through MiXCR, storing one row per CDR3 protein. The repertoire holds hundreds of thousands of distinct CDR3 sequences, with nearly 45% as singletons. The sequenced sample consisted of peripheral blood or thyroid tissue (not recorded which). Receptors were obtained from an adult man with Graves' disease, either hyperthyroidism or ophthalmopathy (not recorded which). The CDR3 runs from the conserved cysteine through the conserved F or W. D genes are given only for firm matches. Expanded clones get a size class; other rows say once, few or many, or leave the size out.

V gene	clone size	D gene	J gene	CDR3 DNA	CDR3 protein
TRBV5-1	NA	NA	TRBJ1-2	TGCACCAGCAGATGGGACCCGGGCCATGGCTACACCTTC	CTSRWDPGHGYTF
TRBV12-3/TRBV12-4	NA	NA	TRBJ1-2	TGTGCCAGCAGTTTTTCCGAGGGACAATCCGGTGGCTACACCTTC	CASSFSEGQSGGYTF
TRBV10-3	NA	TRBD1	TRBJ1-5	TGTGCCATCAGTGCCGGGACAGGGTCACCCCAGCATTTT	CAISAGTGSPQHF
TRBV7-2	many	NA	TRBJ1-5	TGTGCCAGCAGCTTAGCGGCAGGGACCCAGCCCCAGCATTTT	CASSLAAGTQPQHF
TRBV7-9	NA	NA	TRBJ1-6	TGCGCCAGCAGCCAAGGAAGTATCACGGTTCCTAATTCACCCCTCCACTTT	CASSQGSITVPNSPLHF
TRBV7-3	NA	NA	TRBJ2-1	TGTGCCAGCAGCTTAAAAGGGGACCTACGCGATGAGCAGTTCTTC	CASSLKGDLRDEQFF
TRBV7-9	many	TRBD1	TRBJ2-5	TGTGCCAGCAGCCAAGTGGACAGGGGGACAGAGACCCAGTACTTC	CASSQVDRGTETQYF
TRBV9	NA	NA	TRBJ1-2	TGTGCCAGCAGCGGATACAGCGAGAATAGTGACTATGGCTACACCTTC	CASSGYSENSDYGYTF
TRBV19	many	TRBD1	TRBJ1-4	TGTGCCAGTAGCCTCACAGGGGTGGAAAAACTGTTTTTT	CASSLTGVEKLFF
TRBV7-9	few	TRBD2	TRBJ2-7	TGTGCCAGCAGCTCCCTAGGGACTAGCGGGAGGGACGAGCAGTACTTC	CASSSLGTSGRDEQYF
TRBV29-1	NA	NA	TRBJ1-2	TGCAGCGTTCGAACAGGGTCCGGCTACACCTTC	CSVRTGSGYTF
TRBV12-3/TRBV12-4	few	TRBD1	TRBJ2-7	TGTGCCAGCAGGACAGGGGGAAACTACGAGCAGTACTTC	CASRTGGNYEQYF
TRBV12-3/TRBV12-4	NA	NA	TRBJ1-1	TGTGCCAGCAGTTTAGCGCTAATGACGGCCAAGAACACTGAAGCTTTCTTT	CASSLALMTAKNTEAFF
TRBV7-9	NA	TRBD1	TRBJ1-6	TGTGCCTCCCCCCCCCCGGGACAGGGGAATTCACCCCTCCACTTT	CASPPPGQGNSPLHF
TRBV25-1	NA	TRBD1	TRBJ1-2	TGTGCCAGCAGTGAATTCCCCTCCGGGACAGGGTATGGCTACACCTTC	CASSEFPSGTGYGYTF
TRBV20-1	NA	TRBD1	TRBJ1-1	TGCAGTGCTAGAGAATATGGGACAGGATACACTGAAGCTTTCTTT	CSAREYGTGYTEAFF
TRBV19	few	NA	TRBJ1-2	TGTGCCAGTACCCCCACGAGACACTCCACGGGCGACTATGGCTACACCTTC	CASTPTRHSTGDYGYTF
TRBV10-3	many	NA	TRBJ1-4	TGTGCCATCAGTGTTTTGTGGGGAAACGGTGAAAAACTGTTTTTT	CAISVLWGNGEKLFF
TRBV7-2	few	TRBD1	TRBJ1-4	TGTGCCAGCAGCCAAGGACAGGGACCGCAGGGGGGACTGTTTTTT	CASSQGQGPQGGLFF
TRBV10-3	NA	TRBD2	TRBJ2-7	TGTGCCGTCAGAACAACCGGGACTAGCGTTACCTACGAGCAGTACTTC	CAVRTTGTSVTYEQYF
TRBV7-8	NA	TRBD2	TRBJ2-7	TGTGCCAGCAGCCCTATCGCCCAGCGGGACTCCTACGAGCAGTACTTC	CASSPIAQRDSYEQYF
TRBV10-3	NA	TRBD1	TRBJ2-7	TGTGCCATCAGTGAGTCGGACAGGGCGTCCTACGAGCAGTACTTC	CAISESDRASYEQYF
TRBV20-1	many	NA	TRBJ2-7	TGCAGTGTTGGAAAACAGGATGTGAACGAGCAGTACTTC	CSVGKQDVNEQYF
TRBV5-5	NA	NA	TRBJ1-4	TGTGCCAGCAGCTTAGGGCAGGGGATCTCTGGAAAACTGTTTTTT	CASSLGQGISGKLFF
TRBV11-3	NA	NA	TRBJ2-5	TGTGCCAGCAGCTTAGGACAAGTAGGGGGGCAAGAGACCCAGTACTTC	CASSLGQVGGQETQYF
TRBV2	few	NA	TRBJ1-6	TGTGCCACAGAACGGGACCGTGGTGGTTCACCCCTCCACTTT	CATERDRGGSPLHF
TRBV19	NA	NA	TRBJ1-5	TGTGCCAGTAGTCCCCCGACAGGTTATAGCAATCAGCCCCAGCATTTT	CASSPPTGYSNQPQHF
TRBV29-1	NA	TRBD2	TRBJ2-5	TGCAGCACCAGCGGGAGGGACGAGACCCAGTACTTC	CSTSGRDETQYF
TRBV2	NA	NA	TRBJ2-7	TGTGCCAGCAGGGAATCGGGGGCGGACCTCTACGAGCAGTACTTC	CASRESGADLYEQYF
TRBV12-3/TRBV12-4	few	TRBD1	TRBJ1-2	TGCGCCAGCAGCTCCGGGACAGGGGCCACCTCCTATGGCTACACCTTC	CASSSGTGATSYGYTF
TRBV7-2	NA	NA	TRBJ2-5	TGTGCCAGCAGCTTGCAAGTAGCGGAGGAGACCCAGTACTTC	CASSLQVAEETQYF
TRBV7-6	NA	NA	TRBJ1-3	TGTGCCAGCAGCCAAGATCCGGCCAACTCTGGAAACACCATATATTTT	CASSQDPANSGNTIYF
TRBV9	NA	NA	TRBJ1-2	TGTGCCAGCAGCGTAGCGGGGGAGGATGGCTACACCTTC	CASSVAGEDGYTF
TRBV7-2	NA	TRBD1	TRBJ1-3	TGTGCCAGCAGCTTGGCCGGACAGGGGGCAAACACCATATATTTT	CASSLAGQGANTIYF
TRBV25-1	many	NA	TRBJ1-2	TGTGCCAGCAGGAGGGGGGCAGGCTACACCTTC	CASRRGAGYTF
TRBV24-1	few	NA	TRBJ1-1	TGTGCCAGCAGTTTTGCGGGGGGCCCAAACACTGAAGCTTTCTTT	CASSFAGGPNTEAFF
TRBV25-1	once	NA	TRBJ1-6	TGTGCCAGCAGTTTAGCGCGGGTGAATAATTCACCCCTCCACTTT	CASSLARVNNSPLHF
TRBV12-3/TRBV12-4	many	NA	TRBJ1-1	TGTGCCAGCAGTCACTCAGGACGGAACACTGAAGCTTTCTTT	CASSHSGRNTEAFF
TRBV10-3	many	NA	TRBJ1-6	TGTGCCAGCAGTTACGGGGAGAATTCACCCCTCCACTTT	CASSYGENSPLHF
TRBV20-1	NA	NA	TRBJ1-4	TGCAGTGCTAGAGATAGGGGCGGACCCAGTAATGAAAAACTGTTTTTT	CSARDRGGPSNEKLFF